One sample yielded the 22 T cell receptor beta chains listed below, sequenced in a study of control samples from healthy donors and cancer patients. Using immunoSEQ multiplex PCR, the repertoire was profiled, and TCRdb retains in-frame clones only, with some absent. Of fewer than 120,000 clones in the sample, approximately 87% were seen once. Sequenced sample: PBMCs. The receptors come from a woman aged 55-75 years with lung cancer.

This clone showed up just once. CDR3 protein: CSVEEGGYGYTF. Here the CDR3 DNA reads TGCAGCGTTGAAGAGGGAGGGTATGGCTACACCTTC. The chain couples TRBV29-1 to TRBJ1-2; D not certain. There are 12 residues in the CDR3. V lost 0 bases and J 5 bases, leaving 7 bases between the germline ends. Germline CDR1 and CDR2: SQVTM and ANQGSEA.

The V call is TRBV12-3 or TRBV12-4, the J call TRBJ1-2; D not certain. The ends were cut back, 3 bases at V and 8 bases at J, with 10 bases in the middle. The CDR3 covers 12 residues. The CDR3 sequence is CASSLTTEGYTF. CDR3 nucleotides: TGTGCCAGCAGTTTGACCACGGAGGGCTACACCTTC.

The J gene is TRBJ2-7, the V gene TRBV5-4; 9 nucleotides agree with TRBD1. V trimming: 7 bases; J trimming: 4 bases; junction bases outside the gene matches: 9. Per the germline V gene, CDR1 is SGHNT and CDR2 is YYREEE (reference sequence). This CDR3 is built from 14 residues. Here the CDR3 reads CASGRQGERYEQYF. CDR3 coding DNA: TGTGCCAGCGGTAGACAGGGGGAACGGTACGAGCAGTACTTC.

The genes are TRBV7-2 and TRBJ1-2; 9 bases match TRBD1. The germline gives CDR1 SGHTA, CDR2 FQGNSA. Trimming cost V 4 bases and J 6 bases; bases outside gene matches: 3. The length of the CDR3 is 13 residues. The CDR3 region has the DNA TGTGCCAGCAGCTCACAGGGGGCAGATGGCTACACCTTC. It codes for CASSSQGADGYTF.

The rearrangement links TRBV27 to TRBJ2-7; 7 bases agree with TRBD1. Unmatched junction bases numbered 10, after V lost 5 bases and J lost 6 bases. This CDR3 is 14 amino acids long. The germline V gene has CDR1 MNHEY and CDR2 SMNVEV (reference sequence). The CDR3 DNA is TGTGCCAGCAGTCCCCAATCCAACAGGGGCGAGCAGTACTTC. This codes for CASSPQSNRGEQYF.

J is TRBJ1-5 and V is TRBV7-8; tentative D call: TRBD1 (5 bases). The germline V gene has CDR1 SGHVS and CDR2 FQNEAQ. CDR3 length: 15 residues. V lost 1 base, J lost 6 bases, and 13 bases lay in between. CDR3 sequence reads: CASSLGRRGIQPQHF. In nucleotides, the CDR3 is TGTGCCAGCAGCTTAGGTCGAAGGGGCATTCAGCCCCAGCATTTT.

The DNA for the CDR3 is TGTGCCAGTAGTATATGGGATACGCAGTATTTT. Its protein product is CASSIWDTQYF. This chain joins TRBV19 and TRBJ2-3, with D unclear. Germline V lookup: CDR1 LNHDA, CDR2 SQIVND (reference sequence). Trimming took off 2 bases at V and 6 bases at J, with 3 bases between the two ends. The CDR3 is 11 residues long. The whole variable domain, remainder taken from reference TRBV19 and TRBJ2-3, is DGGITQSPKYLFRKEGQNVTLSCEQNLNHDAMYWYRQDPGQGLRLIYYSQIVNDFQKGDIAEGYSVSREKKESFPLTVTSAQKNPTAFYLCASSIWDTQYFGPGTRLTVL.

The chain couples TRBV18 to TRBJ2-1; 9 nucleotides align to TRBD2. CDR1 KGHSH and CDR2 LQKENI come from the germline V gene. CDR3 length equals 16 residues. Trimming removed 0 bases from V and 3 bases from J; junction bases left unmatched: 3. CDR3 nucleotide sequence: TGTGCCAGCTCACCACCGGAGCGGGGGGTCTACAATGAGCAGTTCTTC. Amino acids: CASSPPERGVYNEQFF.

The CDR3 is CASSLLAEAGEKLFF. The CDR3 nucleotides are TGTGCCAGCAGCCTCCTTGCCGAAGCCGGAGAAAAACTGTTTTTT. The V gene is TRBV7-9, the J gene TRBJ1-4, with no clear D. Germline lookup yields CDR1 SEHNR and CDR2 FQNEAQ (reference sequence). This CDR3 comprises 15 residues. With 5 bases removed from V and 8 bases from J, the gap between germline ends came to 18 bases.

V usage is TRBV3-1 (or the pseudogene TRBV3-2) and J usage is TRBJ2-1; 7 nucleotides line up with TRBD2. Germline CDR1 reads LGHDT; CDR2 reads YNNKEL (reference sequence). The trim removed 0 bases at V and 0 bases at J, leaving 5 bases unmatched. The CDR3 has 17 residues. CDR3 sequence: CASSQEGGASSYNEQFF. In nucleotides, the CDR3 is TGTGCCAGCAGCCAAGAGGGAGGGGCGAGCTCCTACAATGAGCAGTTCTTC.

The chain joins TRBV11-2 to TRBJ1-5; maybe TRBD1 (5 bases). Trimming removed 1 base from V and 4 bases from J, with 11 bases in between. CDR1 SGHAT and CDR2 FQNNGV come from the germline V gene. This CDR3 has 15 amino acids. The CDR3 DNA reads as TGTGCCAGCAGCTTAGGTCTGGGGGAAAATCAGCCCCAGCATTTT. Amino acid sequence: CASSLGLGENQPQHF.

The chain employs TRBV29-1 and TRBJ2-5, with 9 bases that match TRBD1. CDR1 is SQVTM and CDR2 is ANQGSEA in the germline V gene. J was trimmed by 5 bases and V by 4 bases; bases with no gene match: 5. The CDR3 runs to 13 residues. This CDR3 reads CSVVGGQGETQYF. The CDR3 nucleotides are TGCAGCGTTGTGGGTGGACAGGGGGAGACCCAGTACTTC.

This CDR3 is CAISESIDRGGEQYF. The CDR3, as DNA: TGTGCCATCAGTGAGTCAATCGACAGGGGAGGCGAGCAGTACTTC. The chain links TRBV10-3 to TRBJ2-7; 8 nucleotides align to TRBD1. The CDR3 is 15 amino acids. The germline V gene encodes CDR1 ENHRY and CDR2 SYGVKD. Losses at the gene ends were 0 bases for V and 6 bases for J; bases not matched to a gene: 7.

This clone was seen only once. The CDR3 DNA sequence: TGTGCCACCAGCAGAGATTACCCTCTACCCCTCACAGGGGGGGGCGAAAAACTGTTTTTT. Encoded protein: CATSRDYPLPLTGGGEKLFF. J is TRBJ1-4 and V is TRBV15; 8 bases line up with TRBD1. CDR3 length: 20 amino acids. The ends lost 0 bases at V and 8 bases at J; junction bases unmatched: 20. Germline V lookup: CDR1 LNHNV, CDR2 YYDKDF (reference sequence).

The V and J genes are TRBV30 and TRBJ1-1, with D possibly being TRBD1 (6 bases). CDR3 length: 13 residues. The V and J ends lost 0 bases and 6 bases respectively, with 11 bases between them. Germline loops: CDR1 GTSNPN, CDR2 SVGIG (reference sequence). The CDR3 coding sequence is TGTGCCTGGAGTGTACTGACAGGCCCTGAAGCTTTCTTT. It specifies CAWSVLTGPEAFF.

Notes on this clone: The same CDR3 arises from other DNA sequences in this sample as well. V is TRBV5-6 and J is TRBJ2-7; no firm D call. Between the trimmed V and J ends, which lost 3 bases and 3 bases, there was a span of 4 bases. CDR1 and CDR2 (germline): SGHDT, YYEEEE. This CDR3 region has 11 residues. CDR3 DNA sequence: TGTGCCAGCAGCTCATACTACGAGCAGTACTTC. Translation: CASSSYYEQYF.

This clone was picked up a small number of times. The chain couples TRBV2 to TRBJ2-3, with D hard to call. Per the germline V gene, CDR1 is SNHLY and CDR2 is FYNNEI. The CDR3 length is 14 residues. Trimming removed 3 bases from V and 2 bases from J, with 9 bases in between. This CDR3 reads CASSDTTPTDTQYF. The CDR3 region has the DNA TGTGCCAGCAGTGACACTACACCCACAGATACGCAGTATTTT.

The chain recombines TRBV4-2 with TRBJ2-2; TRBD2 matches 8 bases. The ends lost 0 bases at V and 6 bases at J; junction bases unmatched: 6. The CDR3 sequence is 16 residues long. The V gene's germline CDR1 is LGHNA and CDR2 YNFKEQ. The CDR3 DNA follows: TGTGCCAGCAGCCAAGAGGTGGGAGCGGGAGCCGGGGAGCTGTTTTTT. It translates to CASSQEVGAGAGELFF.

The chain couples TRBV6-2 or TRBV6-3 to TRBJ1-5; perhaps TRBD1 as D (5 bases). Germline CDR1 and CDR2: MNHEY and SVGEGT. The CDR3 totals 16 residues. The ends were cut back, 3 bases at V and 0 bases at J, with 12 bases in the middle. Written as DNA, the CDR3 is TGTGCCAGCAGTTATGGTCAGGGCTCTAGCAATCAGCCCCAGCATTTT. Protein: CASSYGQGSSNQPQHF.

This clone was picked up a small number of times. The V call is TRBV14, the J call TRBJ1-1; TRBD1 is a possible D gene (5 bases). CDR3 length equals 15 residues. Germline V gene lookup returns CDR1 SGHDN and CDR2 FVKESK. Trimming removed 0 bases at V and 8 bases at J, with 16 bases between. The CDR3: CASSQEGRGWREAFF. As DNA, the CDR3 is TGTGCCAGCAGCCAAGAGGGACGGGGGTGGAGAGAAGCTTTCTTT.

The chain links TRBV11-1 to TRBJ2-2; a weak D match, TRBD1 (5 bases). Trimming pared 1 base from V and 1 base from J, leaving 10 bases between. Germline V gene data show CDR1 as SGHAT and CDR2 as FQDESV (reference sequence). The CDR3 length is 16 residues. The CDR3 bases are TGTGCCAGCAGCTTAGAAGGGGTAGGGAACACCGGGGAGCTGTTTTTT. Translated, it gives CASSLEGVGNTGELFF.

CDR3: CASSASGSSYEQYF. In DNA form, the CDR3 reads TGTGCCAGCAGTGCTTCAGGGAGCTCCTACGAGCAGTACTTC. V is TRBV2 and J is TRBJ2-7; the D gene could be TRBD1 or TRBD2 (5 bases each). The CDR3 runs 14 residues. V lost 4 bases to trimming and J lost 0 bases, with 10 bases between them. Germline CDR1 is SNHLY and CDR2 is FYNNEI.